These 7 T cell receptor beta chains were all obtained from the same sample, sequenced in a study of T cell responses to AZD1222 COVID-19 vaccine. The assay was immunoSEQ multiplex PCR, and TCRdb's table has in-frame clones only and misses some. Here the sample spans roughly 120,000 clones, more than 75% being singletons. Sequencing used peripheral blood, obtained 28 days after the second AZD1222 dose. All receptors come from an adult who received the AZD1222 COVID-19 vaccine.

This rearrangement joins TRBV11-2 to TRBJ2-3; D may match TRBD1 or TRBD2 (5 bases each). The V gene lost 0 bases and the J gene lost 0 bases, with 10 bases spanning the gap. This CDR3 has 16 amino acids. Germline CDR1 is SGHAT and CDR2 is FQNNGV. The CDR3 bases are TGTGCCAGCAGCTTAGAGTTCGAGGGGAGCACAGATACGCAGTATTTT. Its translation: CASSLEFEGSTDTQYF.

The chain is built from TRBV11-2 and TRBJ1-2, with 7 bases matching TRBD1. Germline CDR1 reads SGHAT; CDR2 reads FQNNGV. The CDR3 runs to 19 residues. V shed 4 bases and J 5 bases; nucleotides not matched to a gene: 22. CDR3 loop: CASSYPTGPNRGPKYGYTF. DNA of the CDR3: TGTGCCAGCAGCTACCCCACGGGGCCCAACAGGGGCCCCAAGTATGGCTACACCTTC. The full variable domain, completed using reference TRBV11-2 and TRBJ1-2, is EAGVAQSPRYKIIEKRQSVAFWCNPISGHATLYWYQQILGQGPKLLIQFQNNGVVDDSQLPKDRFSAERLKGVDSTLKIQPAKLEDSAVYLCASSYPTGPNRGPKYGYTFGSGTRLTVV.

The chain recombines TRBV27 with TRBJ2-1, with TRBD1 as a possible D gene (6 bases). In germline, CDR1 is MNHEY, CDR2 SMNVEV (reference sequence). This CDR3 is 16 amino acids long. Trimming left V 6 bases short and J 0 bases short, with 15 bases between. CDR3 bases: TGTGCCAGCAGGGGACACCTCCTCCACTCCTACAATGAGCAGTTCTTC. Protein sequence: CASRGHLLHSYNEQFF.

The chain joins TRBV9 to TRBJ2-1; D might be TRBD2 (5 bases). The CDR3 runs 16 residues. The germline V and J ends were trimmed by 0 bases and 8 bases, with 18 bases remaining between them. Germline lookup yields CDR1 SGDLS and CDR2 YYNGEE. The CDR3 reads CASSVGGGPAGDEQFF. The CDR3 nucleotides are TGTGCCAGCAGCGTAGGAGGAGGCCCCGCCGGGGATGAGCAGTTCTTC.

The gene calls are TRBV7-8 and TRBJ1-2; no clear D. The V gene lost 5 bases and the J gene lost 4 bases, with 14 bases spanning the gap. The CDR3 has 14 amino acids. In germline, CDR1 is SGHVS, CDR2 FQNEAQ. The CDR3 DNA follows: TGTGCCAGCAGCCTGTTAGAGGACCCCTATGGCTACACCTTC. Its protein is CASSLLEDPYGYTF. The whole variable domain, remainder taken from reference TRBV7-8 and TRBJ1-2, is GAGVSQSPRYKVAKRGQDVALRCDPISGHVSLFWYQQALGQGPEFLTYFQNEAQLDKSGLPSDRFFAERPEGSVSTLKIQRTQQEDSAVYLCASSLLEDPYGYTFGSGTRLTVV.

The chain recombines TRBV6-2 or TRBV6-3 with TRBJ2-7, with D maybe TRBD2 (5 bases). CDR3 length: 15 amino acids. V lost 4 bases to trimming and J lost 3 bases, with 16 bases between them. Per the germline V gene, CDR1 is MNHEY and CDR2 is SVGEGT. For the CDR3, the DNA is TGTGCCAGCAGTTTCAGCGGCAACTTTGGCTACGAGCAGTACTTC. This translates into CASSFSGNFGYEQYF.

V is TRBV9 and J is TRBJ2-3; perhaps D is TRBD1 or TRBD2 (6 bases each). Germline lookup yields CDR1 SGDLS and CDR2 YYNGEE. The CDR3 runs 16 residues. The V end was cut by 3 bases, the J end by 4 bases, with 18 bases between. The CDR3 sequence: CASSERSGAEADTQYF. CDR3 coding DNA: TGTGCCAGCAGCGAAAGGTCGGGGGCAGAGGCAGATACGCAGTATTTT.